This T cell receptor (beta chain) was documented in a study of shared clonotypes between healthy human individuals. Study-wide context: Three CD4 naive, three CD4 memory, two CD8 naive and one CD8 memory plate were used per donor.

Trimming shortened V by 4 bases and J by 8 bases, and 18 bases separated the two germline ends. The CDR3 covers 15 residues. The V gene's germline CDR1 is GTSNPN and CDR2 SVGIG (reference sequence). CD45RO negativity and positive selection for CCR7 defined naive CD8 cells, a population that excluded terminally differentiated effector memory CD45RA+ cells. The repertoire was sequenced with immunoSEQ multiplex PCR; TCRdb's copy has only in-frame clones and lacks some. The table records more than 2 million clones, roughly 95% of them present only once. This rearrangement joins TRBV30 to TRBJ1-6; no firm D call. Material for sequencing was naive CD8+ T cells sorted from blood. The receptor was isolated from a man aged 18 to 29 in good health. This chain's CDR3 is CAWTQRGLMDSPLHF. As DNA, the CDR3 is TGTGCCTGGACCCAACGAGGGCTTATGGATTCACCCCTCCACTTT.